Shown below are 25 T cell receptor beta chains from a single sample sequenced in a study of identical twins. TCRdb re-called the 5' RACE reads through MiXCR, storing one row per CDR3 protein. The repertoire holds roughly 630,000 distinct CDR3 sequences, with roughly 7.2% as singletons. The same sample was also studied in work on yellow fever vaccine responses in identical twins.

The sequenced sample was PBMCs. These receptors all come from a woman aged 18 to 35 in good health.

This clonotype was seen at least ten times. CDR3 loop: CASSLGSAEVGTQYF. The CDR3 DNA reads as TGTGCCAGCAGCTTGGGGTCGGCGGAAGTTGGGACCCAGTACTTC. This sequence joins TRBV5-5 and TRBJ2-5, with D hard to call. The CDR3 is made up of 15 amino acids. Trimming took 0 bases from V and 7 from J, leaving 16 bases between them. Germline-derived CDR1 and CDR2 are SGHKS and YYEKEE (reference sequence).

This clonotype was seen many times. The CDR3 nucleotides read TGTGCCACCCAAGACAGGGGAAGGAACACTGAAGCTTTCTTT. Translating it yields CATQDRGRNTEAFF. The chain links TRBV19 to TRBJ1-1; 8 bases align to TRBD1. The CDR3 is made up of 14 amino acids. V was clipped by 10 bases and J by 1 base; unmatched bases: 8. Germline V lookup: CDR1 LNHDA, CDR2 SQIVND (reference sequence).

This clonotype has more than one count but fewer than ten. V gene TRBV29-1 combines with J gene TRBJ2-1; D remains ambiguous. Deletions cut 3 bases from V and 0 bases from J, with 6 bases between. The CDR3 consists of 13 residues. Looked up from germline, CDR1 is SQVTM and CDR2 is ANQGSEA. Here the CDR3 reads CSVERSSYNEQFF. In DNA form, the CDR3 reads TGCAGCGTTGAGAGGAGCTCCTACAATGAGCAGTTCTTC.

This chain uses TRBV12-3 or TRBV12-4 with TRBJ2-3, with D possibly matching TRBD2 (6 bases). The length of the CDR3 is 12 residues. Between the trimmed V and J ends, which lost 5 bases and 14 bases, there was a span of 17 bases. The CDR3 bases are TGTGCCAGCAGTGCCACTAGCCTCGGTCTGTATTTT. The encoded protein is CASSATSLGLYF.

In this sample, this clonotype turned up many times. The V and J genes are TRBV5-1 and TRBJ2-3, with D perhaps TRBD2 (5 bases). CDR3 size: 13 residues. The germline V gene encodes CDR1 SGHRS and CDR2 YFSETQ. Trimming pared 4 bases from V and 6 bases from J, leaving 12 bases between. The CDR3 protein is CASSPRTGDTQYF. The DNA of the CDR3 is TGCGCCAGCAGCCCTAGGACGGGGGATACGCAGTATTTT.

This clonotype was detected many times. The chain links TRBV5-6 to TRBJ1-1; D might be TRBD1 (6 bases). Germline V gene sequence: CDR1 SGHDT, CDR2 YYEEEE. Trimming removed 1 base at V and 4 bases at J, with 11 bases between. The CDR3 extends over 14 amino acids. The CDR3: CASSLTGTGTEAFF. The CDR3 DNA sequence: TGTGCCAGCAGCTTGACAGGGACCGGCACTGAAGCTTTCTTT.

The sample holds many counts of this clonotype. This chain uses TRBV20-1 with TRBJ2-5, with 9 bases aligning to TRBD2. Germline V gene sequence: CDR1 DFQATT, CDR2 SNEGSKA (reference sequence). CDR3 length: 13 amino acids. Unmatched junction bases numbered 6, after V lost 5 bases and J lost 5 bases. The CDR3 loop reads CSALPTSGETQYF. The CDR3 nucleotides are TGCAGTGCTCTCCCAACTAGCGGGGAGACCCAGTACTTC.

The chain is built from TRBV20-1 and TRBJ1-2, with D perhaps matching TRBD1 (5 bases). Trimming shortened V by 0 bases and J by 2 bases, and 13 bases separated the two germline ends. The V gene's germline CDR1 is DFQATT and CDR2 SNEGSKA (reference sequence). This CDR3 comprises 15 residues. The CDR3 spells CSAREAGKQNYGYTF. The CDR3 DNA is TGCAGTGCTAGAGAAGCAGGGAAGCAAAACTATGGCTACACCTTC.

This clonotype came up many times. This chain links TRBV5-6 with TRBJ1-4; 7 bases fit TRBD1. V dropped 5 bases and J dropped 8; count of bases not matched to a gene: 6. The CDR3 is 13 amino acids. Germline V gene data show CDR1 as SGHDT and CDR2 as YYEEEE. The CDR3 spells CASRWTGDEKLFF. The CDR3 DNA is TGTGCCAGCAGGTGGACAGGTGACGAAAAACTGTTTTTT.

In its sample, this clonotype was seen a few times. The V and J genes are TRBV29-1 and TRBJ2-7, with 8 bases lining up with TRBD1. After removal of 7 bases from V and 6 bases from J, the junction contained 5 bases not matched to a gene. The CDR3 is made up of 11 amino acids. Looked up from germline, CDR1 is SQVTM and CDR2 is ANQGSEA. The CDR3 coding sequence is TGCAGCGCCCAGGGGGCTATCGAGCAGTACTTC. This translates into CSAQGAIEQYF.

As regards this clonotype: A read error may be the cause here, since a much bigger clone is one base away. The chain has TRBV5-1 and TRBJ2-3, with D possibly being TRBD2 (6 bases). CDR3 size: 16 residues. V lost 3 bases, J lost 7 bases, and 21 bases lay in between. CDR1 SGHRS and CDR2 YFSETQ come from the germline V gene. CDR3 bases: TGCGCCAGCAGCTCTAGCGCGATTCCAACGGCATATACGCAGTATTTT. This sequence encodes CASSSSAIPTAYTQYF.

The gene calls are TRBV5-1 and TRBJ2-1; TRBD2 matches 10 bases. Germline V gene sequence: CDR1 SGHRS, CDR2 YFSETQ. The CDR3 is made up of 18 amino acids. V shed 0 bases, J shed 11 bases, and the junction held 17 bases outside the gene matches. For the CDR3, the DNA is TGCGCCAGCAGCTTGGCCGGGCGGGCTAGCGGGGGCCCTACGAAGCAGTTCTTC. This codes for CASSLAGRASGGPTKQFF. Combining the CDR3 with reference TRBV5-1 and TRBJ2-1 gives the whole variable domain KAGVTQTPRYLIKTRGQQVTLSCSPISGHRSVSWYQQTPGQGLQFLFEYFSETQRNKGNFPGRFSGRQFSNSRSEMNVSTLELGDSALYLCASSLAGRASGGPTKQFFGPGTRLTVL.

This clonotype was seen more than once but under ten times. The chain joins TRBV29-1 to TRBJ2-7; 8 bases are shared with TRBD1. The V gene's germline CDR1 is SQVTM and CDR2 ANQGSEA. The V and J ends lost 7 bases and 2 bases, in that order; junction bases with no gene match: 7. The CDR3 contains 13 residues. The CDR3 nucleotides read TGCAGCGCTTTGGACAGGGCAACCTACGAGCAGTACGTC. Its translation is CSALDRATYEQYV.

This clonotype was recorded a few times. This chain links TRBV19 with TRBJ2-1, with D perhaps TRBD1 (6 bases). In germline, CDR1 is LNHDA, CDR2 SQIVND (reference sequence). The germline V and J ends were trimmed by 5 bases and 7 bases, with 18 bases remaining between them. This CDR3 region has 15 residues. The CDR3 DNA reads TGTGCCAGTAGTGGTTCCGGTGGGGGCCTTAATGAGCAGTTCTTC. It encodes CASSGSGGGLNEQFF.

The chain carries TRBV12-3 or TRBV12-4 and TRBJ2-3; tentative D call: TRBD1 (6 bases). Trimming took 3 bases from V and 4 from J, leaving 14 bases between them. The CDR3 runs 15 residues. CDR3: CASSFSDRFSDTQYF. DNA of the CDR3: TGTGCCAGCAGTTTCTCGGACAGATTTTCAGATACGCAGTATTTT.

This clonotype was observed a few times. It is likely a read error, because the conserved phenylalanine at the end of the CDR3 is missing. The DNA is left out, because the CDR3 cannot be placed on it with certainty; the CDR3 is given as TCRdb lists it. The gene calls are TRBV20-1 and TRBJ2-3; the table's D call TRBD2 went unverified against the DNA. Including both end residues, the CDR3 is 11 amino acids long. Germline CDR1 and CDR2: DFQATT and SNEGSKA (reference sequence). The CDR3 protein is CSARTPSGSLL.

This clonotype was seen at least ten times. The gene calls are TRBV12-3 or TRBV12-4 and TRBJ1-4; 8 nucleotides line up with TRBD1. The J segment lost 8 bases and the V segment lost 3 bases, leaving 5 bases of the junction unmatched. This CDR3 is 14 amino acids long. CDR3 bases: TGTGCCAGCAGTTTTACAGGGGGAGAAGAAAAACTGTTTTTT. It specifies CASSFTGGEEKLFF.

This clonotype was seen at least ten times. The chain has TRBV12-3 or TRBV12-4 and TRBJ1-3, with a tentative D call TRBD1 (5 bases). The V end was cut by 5 bases, the J end by 5 bases, with 7 bases between. The CDR3 length is 12 residues. As DNA, the CDR3 is TGTGCCAGCAGTCTGGACAGAAACACCATATATTTT. As protein: CASSLDRNTIYF.

In its sample, this clonotype was seen a few times. The J gene is TRBJ2-7, the V gene TRBV12-3 or TRBV12-4; TRBD2 matches at 7 bases. V dropped 9 bases and J dropped 6; count of bases not matched to a gene: 14. The CDR3 sequence is 14 residues long. This CDR3 is CASREGGSPSEQYF. For the CDR3, the DNA is TGTGCCAGTCGAGAGGGCGGGAGTCCCTCCGAGCAGTACTTC.

This clonotype was observed a handful of times. This chain uses TRBV5-5 with TRBJ1-1, with 8 positions matching TRBD1. J gave up 0 bases and V 0 bases, and 4 bases lay outside the gene matches. The CDR3 totals 16 residues. From germline, CDR1 is SGHKS and CDR2 YYEKEE (reference sequence). The CDR3 region is CASSLGRQGMNTEAFF. In DNA, the CDR3 is TGTGCCAGCAGCTTGGGGAGACAGGGGATGAACACTGAAGCTTTCTTT.

Many counts were recorded for this clonotype. The chain has TRBV12-3 or TRBV12-4 and TRBJ1-4; D is unclear. The CDR3 covers 14 residues. V was trimmed by 7 bases and J by 0 bases, leaving 9 bases between them. The CDR3 bases are TGTGCCAGCACCCGAGTAGCAACTAATGAAAAACTGTTTTTT. As protein: CASTRVATNEKLFF.

This clonotype was recorded a few times. The gene calls are TRBV6-2 or TRBV6-3 and TRBJ1-2, with D perhaps matching TRBD1 (6 bases). Per the germline V gene, CDR1 is MNHEY and CDR2 is SVGEGT. The CDR3 is made up of 15 amino acids. V dropped 6 bases and J dropped 4 bases, with 18 bases sitting between them. The CDR3 sequence is CASRAGTSSSYGYTF. CDR3 nucleotides: TGTGCCAGCAGAGCCGGGACATCCAGTTCCTATGGCTACACCTTC.

This clonotype was counted only a few times. The genes are TRBV9 and TRBJ1-2; 9 nucleotides agree with TRBD1. Trimming at V came to 5 bases and at J to 0 bases, leaving 2 bases not matched to a gene. Germline lookup yields CDR1 SGDLS and CDR2 YYNGEE. CDR3 length: 14 residues. The CDR3 DNA is TGTGCCAGCAGGGGGGACAGGGCTAACTATGGCTACACCTTC. This translates into CASRGDRANYGYTF.

The chain carries TRBV7-9 and TRBJ1-2; TRBD1 agrees at 7 bases. Germline V gene lookup returns CDR1 SEHNR and CDR2 FQNEAQ (reference sequence). The CDR3 has 15 amino acids. The V and J ends lost 0 bases and 4 bases, in that order; junction bases with no gene match: 5. CDR3 loop: CASSLARGQAYGYTF. The CDR3 nucleotides read TGTGCCAGCAGCTTAGCTCGCGGACAGGCCTATGGCTACACCTTC.

This clonotype was recorded a few times. This chain links TRBV5-1 with TRBJ1-6; maybe TRBD1 (6 bases). The V gene's germline CDR1 is SGHRS and CDR2 YFSETQ. Trimming took 6 bases from V and 0 from J, leaving 13 bases between them. The CDR3 consists of 16 residues. The CDR3 nucleotides read TGCGCCAGCACACTTACAGGGCTCTCCTATAATTCACCCCTCCACTTT. As protein: CASTLTGLSYNSPLHF.